This T cell receptor beta chain was sequenced for a study of cytomegalovirus exposure and HLA in healthy donors. Study as a whole: Across almost 400 genotyped donors, about 81% landed in the Caucasian-associated ancestry cluster.

Study observations and caveats: Follow-up analysis seemed to connect common viral pathogens with several of the most significant clusters identified. Previously analyzed data showed that most TCR beta V segments were productive at a frequency of about 87% or about 30%.

This clone has only a few counts. The antigen is unknown. Trimming cost V 5 bases and J 6 bases, with 7 bases left between them. This CDR3 is 11 amino acids long. Germline V gene sequence: CDR1 PRHDT, CDR2 FYEKMQ (reference sequence). PCR employed 60 Vbeta and 13 Jbeta primers. The method was immunoSEQ multiplex PCR; TCRdb's version includes in-frame clones alone and lacks a portion of them. The table includes about 240,000 clones, 70% to 90% detected once. Sequenced sample: PBMCs. The origin of this receptor is a woman aged 60-75 years in good health and CMV-seropositive. V gene TRBV13 combines with J gene TRBJ1-1; D remains unclear. The CDR3 nucleotides are TGTGCCAGCAGCCCCGCGGCTGAAGCTTTCTTT. It is translated as CASSPAAEAFF. Together with reference TRBV13 and TRBJ1-1, the CDR3 gives the full variable domain: AAGVIQSPRHLIKEKRETATLKCYPIPRHDTVYWYQQGPGQDPQFLISFYEKMQSDKGSIPDRFSAQQFSDYHSELNMSSLELGDSALYFCASSPAAEAFFGQGTRLTVV.